The source of this T cell receptor (beta chain) is a study of blood T cells in healthy people across ages. It was with a sample-barcoded 5' primer and a J-beta primer mix that a second PCR of roughly 7 to 11 cycles was run. Each cDNA molecule received a tag from a template-switch adaptor that had 12 random nucleotides. Each CDR3 protein gets one entry after TCRdb re-called the 5' RACE reads with MiXCR. There are about 1.7 million distinct CDR3 sequences in the sample; roughly 27% occur only once, and 7.7% lies in the top ten. Details on this clonotype: Its specificity is not known.

General study findings and limits: Per million T cells, the diversity of TCR beta decreased roughly linearly as age advanced.

Per sample, extraction of total RNA gave at least 5.5 micrograms in every case. Losses at the gene ends were 6 bases for V and 3 bases for J; bases not matched to a gene: 10. The germline CDR1 and CDR2 sequences are SQVTM and ANQGSEA. The CDR3 covers 15 residues. This chain connects TRBV29-1 to TRBJ2-3; 9 nucleotides line up with TRBD2. Sequenced input: blood. This clonotype was sampled from a woman aged 30 to 39 in good health. CDR3 protein: CSVARLAGTTDTQYF. CDR3 sequence (DNA): TGCAGCGTGGCTCGGCTAGCGGGGACAACAGATACGCAGTATTTT.